Below, 2 T cell receptor beta chains from the same sample are listed, as sequenced in a study of CD8+ T cells in alopecia areata. The treatment was: oral pan-JAK inhibitor, 5-10 mg twice daily. Extracted RNA was reverse transcribed, and the resulting cDNA served as sequencing template. Data came from immunoSEQ multiplex PCR; TCRdb stores just in-frame clones and leaves some out. Of 110,000 to 150,000 clones in the sample, around 82% were seen once. This sample comprised CD8+ T cells sorted from blood, obtained at week 4, from a patient treated with tofacitinib. The receptors shown here come from a human donor with alopecia areata.

The rearrangement joins TRBV12-5 to TRBJ1-5; 9 bases fit TRBD1. CDR3 length equals 14 residues. CDR1 LGHNT and CDR2 FRNRAP come from the germline V gene. V was clipped by 5 bases and J by 6 bases; unmatched bases: 5. Written as DNA, the CDR3 is TGTGCTAGTGGTACTCCGGGACAGGGTCAGCCCCAGCATTTT. Its protein is CASGTPGQGQPQHF.

V is TRBV6-5 and J is TRBJ2-1; 8 positions agree with TRBD2. Losses at the gene ends were 0 bases for V and 10 bases for J; bases not matched to a gene: 8. CDR3 length: 15 amino acids. CDR1 is MNHEY and CDR2 is SVGAGI in the germline V gene. CDR3 in DNA: TGTGCCAGCAGTTACTCGAGTCCAGCGGGGGAAGAGCAGTTCTTC. Translating gives CASSYSSPAGEEQFF.